Below, 18 T cell receptor beta chains from the same sample are listed, as sequenced in a study of T-cell reconstitution after alpha-beta-depleted transplantation in children. For TCRbeta, the library was prepared with unique molecular identifiers. TCRdb reanalysed the PCR reads using MiXCR and keeps one entry per CDR3 protein. The sample records roughly 420,000 distinct CDR3 sequences, around 15% being singletons. The source was PBMCs, mostly from graft donor cells, collected 360 days after TCRalphabeta/CD19-depleted stem cell transplant. The receptors were sampled from a boy younger than two who had a stem cell transplant for Wiskott-Aldrich syndrome, so the T cells may come from the graft donor.

Ten or more counts support this clonotype. The rearrangement uses TRBV27 and TRBJ2-3, with a weak D call TRBD2 (5 bases). Trimming removed 6 bases from V and 0 bases from J, with 10 bases in between. Germline lookup yields CDR1 MNHEY and CDR2 SMNVEV (reference sequence). The CDR3 sequence is 14 residues long. CDR3 nucleotide sequence: TGTGCCAGCAGCATTAGCGTAAGCACAGATACGCAGTATTTT. This sequence encodes CASSISVSTDTQYF.

This rearrangement joins TRBV24-1 to TRBJ2-2; 9 nucleotides match TRBD2. The V gene end was trimmed by 4 bases and the J gene end by 1 base; junction bases not matched to a gene: 9. CDR1 KGHDR and CDR2 SFDVKD come from the germline V gene. The CDR3 is made up of 18 amino acids. The CDR3: CATSEGVAGERNTGELFF. CDR3 coding DNA: TGTGCCACCAGTGAGGGGGTAGCGGGGGAAAGGAACACCGGGGAGCTGTTTTTT.

This clonotype was observed a few times. The chain carries TRBV30 and TRBJ2-1; weak D call: TRBD2 (5 bases). Germline loops: CDR1 GTSNPN, CDR2 SVGIG (reference sequence). V gave up 4 bases and J gave up 8 bases, with 9 bases separating them. CDR3 length: 11 amino acids. CDR3: CAWTSPYEQFF. DNA for the CDR3: TGTGCCTGGACTAGCCCCTATGAGCAGTTCTTC.

This clonotype was picked up a small number of times. The rearrangement links TRBV5-1 to TRBJ2-2; 12 positions match TRBD2. The trim removed 2 bases at V and 3 bases at J, leaving 8 bases unmatched. The CDR3 runs to 18 residues. CDR1 and CDR2 (germline): SGHRS, YFSETQ. CDR3 DNA sequence: TGCGCCAGCAGCTTACTAGCGGGGGGACCTACCGACACCGGGGAGCTGTTTTTT. Its translation: CASSLLAGGPTDTGELFF.

This chain connects TRBV13 to TRBJ2-5, with 8 bases lining up with TRBD1. The CDR3 runs to 14 residues. Germline values: CDR1 PRHDT, CDR2 FYEKMQ (reference sequence). Losses at the gene ends were 3 bases for V and 3 bases for J; bases not matched to a gene: 3. Written as DNA, the CDR3 is TGTGCCAGCAGCTTGGACAGGGTTGAAGAGACCCAGTACTTC. Its protein is CASSLDRVEETQYF.

The chain couples TRBV12-3 or TRBV12-4 to TRBJ1-1, with a possible D match to TRBD1 (6 bases). The V gene lost 2 bases and the J gene lost 5 bases, with 15 bases spanning the gap. The length of the CDR3 is 15 residues. The DNA of the CDR3 is TGTGCCAGCAGTTTACCGGCAGGGGCTCTGACTGAAGCTTTCTTT. As protein: CASSLPAGALTEAFF.

This clonotype was seen a handful of times. The chain links TRBV25-1 to TRBJ2-1; D perhaps matches TRBD2 (6 bases). V was trimmed by 5 bases and J by 0 bases, leaving 14 bases between them. CDR3 length equals 16 residues. Germline V lookup: CDR1 MGHDK, CDR2 SYGVNS. CDR3 nucleotide sequence: TGTGCCAGCAGTCCCTTAAGCGGGCCCTCCTACAATGAGCAGTTCTTC. Translation gives CASSPLSGPSYNEQFF.

This chain connects TRBV12-3 or TRBV12-4 to TRBJ2-3, with D perhaps matching TRBD1 (5 bases). Trimming pared 5 bases from V and 6 bases from J, leaving 21 bases between. The CDR3 length is 16 residues. In DNA, the CDR3 is TGTGCCAGCAGTCCCCGGACAAGGGCACGAGATGATACGCAGTATTTT. Encoded protein: CASSPRTRARDDTQYF.

This clonotype was observed a few times. The chain's CDR3 is CSARPLNTEAFF. Here the CDR3 DNA reads TGCAGTGCTAGACCGCTGAACACTGAAGCTTTCTTT. The V call is TRBV20-1, the J call TRBJ1-1; no reliable D call. Looked up from germline, CDR1 is DFQATT and CDR2 is SNEGSKA (reference sequence). The CDR3 covers 12 residues. The V end was cut by 2 bases, the J end by 0 bases, with 4 bases between.

There are many counts of this clonotype. The chain combines TRBV24-1 with TRBJ2-1; 10 bases are shared with TRBD2. This CDR3 contains 16 residues. V was clipped by 2 bases and J by 4 bases; unmatched bases: 4. From germline, CDR1 is KGHDR and CDR2 SFDVKD. CDR3 amino acids: CATSDYGAGGYNEQFF. The CDR3 region has the DNA TGTGCCACCAGTGATTATGGAGCGGGAGGGTACAATGAGCAGTTCTTC.

In its sample, this clonotype was seen a few times. The chain employs TRBV15 and TRBJ2-7, with D possibly being TRBD1 (5 bases). V was shortened by 0 bases and J by 3 bases, with 15 bases between the two germline ends. The V gene's germline CDR1 is LNHNV and CDR2 YYDKDF (reference sequence). This CDR3 has 16 amino acids. In DNA form, the CDR3 reads TGTGCCACCAGCAGAGATGGGGCAGGCGCTGGCTACGAGCAGTACTTC. Residues: CATSRDGAGAGYEQYF.

This clonotype has only a few counts. This sequence joins TRBV5-1 and TRBJ2-1; 8 bases match TRBD1. V trimming: 1 base; J trimming: 5 bases; junction bases outside the gene matches: 8. Germline loops: CDR1 SGHRS, CDR2 YFSETQ. CDR3 size: 16 residues. The CDR3 reads CASSLTSGTGHNEQFF. In DNA form, the CDR3 reads TGCGCCAGCAGCTTGACTTCCGGGACAGGCCACAATGAGCAGTTCTTC. The variable domain in full, with the rest retrieved from reference TRBV5-1 and TRBJ2-1, is KAGVTQTPRYLIKTRGQQVTLSCSPISGHRSVSWYQQTPGQGLQFLFEYFSETQRNKGNFPGRFSGRQFSNSRSEMNVSTLELGDSALYLCASSLTSGTGHNEQFFGPGTRLTVL.

This clonotype came up a few times. The chain carries TRBV19 and TRBJ1-2; D possibly corresponds to TRBD1 (6 bases). Trimming pared 8 bases from V and 4 bases from J, leaving 11 bases between. The CDR3 is 12 amino acids. Per germline, CDR1 LNHDA and CDR2 SQIVND (reference sequence). The CDR3 DNA reads as TGTGCCAGTGCAGGACAGTCCTATGGCTACACCTTC. Residues: CASAGQSYGYTF. Full variable domain (remainder filled in from reference TRBV19 and TRBJ1-2): DGGITQSPKYLFRKEGQNVTLSCEQNLNHDAMYWYRQDPGQGLRLIYYSQIVNDFQKGDIAEGYSVSREKKESFPLTVTSAQKNPTAFYLCASAGQSYGYTFGSGTRLTVV.

The chain is built from TRBV9 and TRBJ2-4; 7 bases are a match to TRBD2. This CDR3 is 14 amino acids long. Germline V gene lookup returns CDR1 SGDLS and CDR2 YYNGEE. V lost 4 bases to trimming and J lost 7 bases; unmatched junction nucleotides: 8. The CDR3 DNA is TGTGCCAGCAGCATCCGGGACTACGGGAACATTCAGTACTTC. It encodes CASSIRDYGNIQYF.

This clonotype was picked up many times. The V and J genes are TRBV4-1 and TRBJ2-4, with 9 bases identical to TRBD1. Germline assignment: CDR1 MGHRA and CDR2 YSYEKL. The CDR3 loop spans 14 amino acids. The ends lost 0 bases at V and 8 bases at J; junction bases unmatched: 2. Written as DNA, the CDR3 is TGCGCCAGCAGCCAAGAATGGACAGGGGACATTCAGTACTTC. Translating gives CASSQEWTGDIQYF.

This clonotype appeared many times. The chain is built from TRBV3-1 and TRBJ1-3; D is ambiguous. The germline V gene encodes CDR1 LGHDT and CDR2 YNNKEL (reference sequence). V was trimmed by 0 bases and J by 3 bases, leaving 6 bases between them. This CDR3 has 14 amino acids. This CDR3 reads CASSQDLSGNTIYF. The CDR3 bases are TGTGCCAGCAGCCAAGACTTGAGTGGAAACACCATATATTTT. The full variable domain, completed using reference TRBV3-1 and TRBJ1-3, is DTAVSQTPKYLVTQMGNDKSIKCEQNLGHDTMYWYKQDSKKFLKIMFSYNNKELIINETVPNRFSPKSPDKAHLNLHINSLELGDSAVYFCASSQDLSGNTIYFGEGSWLTVV.

This chain joins TRBV24-1 and TRBJ2-3, with 7 bases aligning to TRBD1. V dropped 3 bases and J dropped 6; count of bases not matched to a gene: 14. The CDR3 sequence is 17 residues long. Germline lookup yields CDR1 KGHDR and CDR2 SFDVKD. CDR3 amino acids: CATSDPALQGPSDTQYF. The CDR3 DNA sequence: TGTGCCACCAGTGATCCCGCCCTACAGGGGCCGTCGGATACGCAGTATTTT.

CDR3 in amino acids: CASSYLRGRELFF. CDR3 DNA sequence: TGTGCCAGCAGTTACTTGAGGGGACGGGAGCTGTTTTTT. The chain links TRBV6-5 to TRBJ2-2; either TRBD1 or TRBD2 may supply D (5 bases each). The germline V and J ends were trimmed by 1 base and 9 bases, with 9 bases remaining between them. Germline CDR1 and CDR2: MNHEY and SVGAGI. This CDR3 region has 13 residues.